A single sample gave rise to the 2 T cell receptor beta chains below, sequenced in a study of CD8+ T cells in alopecia areata. Extracted RNA was reverse transcribed into cDNA, the sequencing template. Some clones are missing from TCRdb's copy, which holds only in-frame ones; the method was immunoSEQ multiplex PCR. Of some 170,000 clones listed, around 63% were seen once; the top ten hold 1.5% to 2%. The sequencing here drew on CD4+ T cells sorted from blood, taken at week 0. Receptors originate from a human donor with alopecia areata.

This clone was seen a few times. The chain has TRBV28 and TRBJ2-7, with D possibly TRBD1 on 5 matching bases. This CDR3 has 13 residues. V was clipped by 2 bases and J by 2 bases, with 7 bases between them. The germline CDR1 and CDR2 sequences are MDHEN and SYDVKM. Here the CDR3 reads CASSLRGPYEQYF. In nucleotides, the CDR3 is TGTGCCAGCAGTTTAAGGGGCCCCTACGAGCAGTACTTC.

In this sample, this clone turned up a few times. The V and J genes are TRBV11-2 and TRBJ2-1, with TRBD1 identical over 9 bases. The CDR3 has 15 residues. Trimming removed 3 bases from V and 2 bases from J; junction bases left unmatched: 2. Germline V gives CDR1 SGHAT, CDR2 FQNNGV. The CDR3 sequence: CASSFGQGTYNEQFF. As DNA, the CDR3 is TGTGCCAGCAGCTTTGGACAGGGGACCTACAATGAGCAGTTCTTC.